The sequence of this TCR beta chain was determined in a study of shared clonotypes between healthy human individuals. The V end was cut by 3 bases, the J end by 0 bases, with 9 bases between. The germline CDR1 and CDR2 sequences are LNHDA and SQIVND (reference sequence). This CDR3 is 15 amino acids long. Caucasian adults residing in Nashville, Tennessee made up all the donors. The authors sequenced unsorted PBMC DNA on ten immunoSEQ deep assay plates. Libraries were prepared by immunoSEQ multiplex PCR; TCRdb keeps only in-frame clonotypes and omits some of them. The sample carries more than 450,000 clones, about four fifths recorded once.

The sequence came from a woman between 35 and 50 years old in good health. Some clones in this sample may be carry-over from other donors' samples. The genes are TRBV19 and TRBJ1-3, with no clear D. Specimen: PBMCs. In DNA form, the CDR3 reads TGTGCCAGTAGTATTTCCGGATTCTCTGGAAACACCATATATTTT. Protein sequence: CASSISGFSGNTIYF.